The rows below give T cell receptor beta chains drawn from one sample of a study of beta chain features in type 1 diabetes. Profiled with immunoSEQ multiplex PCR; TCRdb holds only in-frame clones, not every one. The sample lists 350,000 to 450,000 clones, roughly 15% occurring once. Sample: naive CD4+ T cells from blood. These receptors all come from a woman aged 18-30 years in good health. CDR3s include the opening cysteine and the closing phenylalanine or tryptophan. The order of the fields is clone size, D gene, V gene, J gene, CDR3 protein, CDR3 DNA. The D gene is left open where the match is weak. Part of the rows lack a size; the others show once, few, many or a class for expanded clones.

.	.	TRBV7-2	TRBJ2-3	CASSRDRGDTQYF	TGTGCCAGCAGCCGCGATAGGGGTGATACGCAGTATTTT
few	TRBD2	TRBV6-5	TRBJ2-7	CASSWGGTSGTYEQYF	TGTGCCAGCAGTTGGGGGGGGACTAGCGGGACCTACGAGCAGTACTTC
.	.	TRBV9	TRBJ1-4	CASSPRGDGTNEKLFF	TGTGCCAGCAGCCCCCGGGGAGATGGAACTAATGAAAAACTGTTTTTT
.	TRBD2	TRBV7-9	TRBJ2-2	CASSLRLAGADTGELFF	TGTGCCAGCAGCTTAAGGCTAGCGGGAGCGGACACCGGGGAGCTGTTTTTT
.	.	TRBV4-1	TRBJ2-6	CASSQDSGFSGANVLTF	TGCGCCAGCAGCCAAGATTCAGGATTCTCTGGGGCCAACGTCCTGACTTTC
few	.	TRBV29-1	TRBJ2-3	CSGWGRESTDTQYF	TGCAGCGGATGGGGCAGGGAAAGCACAGATACGCAGTATTTT
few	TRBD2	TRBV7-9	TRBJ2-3	CASSVSGGGGTDTQYF	TGTGCCAGCAGCGTGAGCGGGGGCGGAGGCACAGATACGCAGTATTTT
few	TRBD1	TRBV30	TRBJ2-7	CAWGRKGRGQREQYF	TGTGCCTGGGGGAGGAAGGGCAGGGGGCAACGCGAGCAGTACTTC
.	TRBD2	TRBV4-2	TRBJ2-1	CASSLTGTSGSNEQFF	TGTGCCAGCAGCCTTACCGGGACTAGCGGGAGCAATGAGCAGTTCTTC
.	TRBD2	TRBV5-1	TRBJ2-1	CASSLATSASYNEQFF	TGCGCCAGCAGCTTGGCAACTAGCGCCTCCTACAATGAGCAGTTCTTC
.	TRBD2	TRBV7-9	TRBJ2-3	CASSPVLAGRTDTQYF	TGTGCCAGCAGCCCAGTACTAGCGGGCCGCACAGATACGCAGTATTTT
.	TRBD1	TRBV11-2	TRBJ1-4	CASSFLGQSNEKLFF	TGTGCCAGCAGCTTTTTGGGACAGAGTAATGAAAAACTGTTTTTT
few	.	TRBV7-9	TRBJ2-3	CASSSTGLATDTQYF	TGTGCCAGCAGCTCAACAGGGTTGGCGACAGATACGCAGTATTTT
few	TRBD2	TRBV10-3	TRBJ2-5	CAISERPGLASLTQYF	TGTGCCATCAGTGAGAGGCCGGGACTAGCGTCCCTGACCCAGTACTTC
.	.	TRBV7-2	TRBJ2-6	CASSFRVSGANVLTF	TGTGCCAGCAGCTTCAGGGTGTCTGGGGCCAACGTCCTGACTTTC
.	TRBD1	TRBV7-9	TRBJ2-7	CASSLPGQASSEQYF	TGTGCCAGCAGCTTACCGGGACAGGCTTCGTCCGAGCAGTACTTC
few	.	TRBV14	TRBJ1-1	CASSLSVNTEAFF	TGTGCCAGCAGCCTGTCCGTTAACACTGAAGCTTTCTTT
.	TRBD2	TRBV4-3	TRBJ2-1	CASSHRSGSQFF	TGCGCCAGCAGCCACCGTAGCGGGTCGCAGTTCTTC
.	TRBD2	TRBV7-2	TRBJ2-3	CASSNILAGTTDTQYF	TGTGCCAGCAGCAATATACTAGCGGGAACCACAGATACGCAGTATTTT
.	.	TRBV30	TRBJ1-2	CAWSVLHFAHGYTF	TGTGCCTGGAGTGTACTCCACTTCGCCCATGGCTACACCTTC
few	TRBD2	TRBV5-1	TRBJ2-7	CASSFGLALSGGEQYF	TGCGCCAGCAGCTTCGGACTAGCCCTAAGTGGAGGGGAGCAGTACTTC
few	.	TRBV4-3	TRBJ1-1	CASSQGRGGTEAFF	TGCGCCAGCAGCCAAGGGAGGGGCGGCACTGAAGCTTTCTTT
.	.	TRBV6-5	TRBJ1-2	CASRPLSGGFYGYTF	TGTGCCAGCAGACCCCTCTCTGGAGGGTTCTATGGCTACACCTTC
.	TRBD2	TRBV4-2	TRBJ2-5	CASSRGLAVQETQYF	TGTGCCAGCAGCCGGGGACTAGCGGTTCAAGAGACCCAGTACTTC
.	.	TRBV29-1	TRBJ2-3	CSILRGLSTDTQYF	TGCAGCATCCTCCGAGGCCTAAGCACAGATACGCAGTATTTT
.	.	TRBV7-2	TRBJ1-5	CASSLDGPQHF	TGTGCCAGCAGCTTAGACGGGCCCCAGCATTTT
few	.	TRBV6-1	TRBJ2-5	CASSEGVSGQETQYF	TGTGCCAGCAGTGAAGGGGTTAGCGGCCAAGAGACCCAGTACTTC
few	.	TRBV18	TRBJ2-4	CASTTGLYDIQYF	TGTGCCAGCACTACCGGACTCTACGACATTCAGTACTTC
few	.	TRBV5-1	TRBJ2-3	CASSLFPSMLELADTQYF	TGCGCCAGCAGCTTGTTCCCGTCCATGTTGGAACTAGCAGATACGCAGTATTTT
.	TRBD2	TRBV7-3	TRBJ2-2	CASSSLRIAGSNVGELFF	TGTGCCAGCAGCTCCTTGAGGATAGCGGGCTCAAACGTGGGGGAGCTGTTTTTT
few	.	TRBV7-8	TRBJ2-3	CASSLDSGGYTDTQYF	TGTGCCAGCAGCTTAGATTCGGGCGGGTACACAGATACGCAGTATTTT
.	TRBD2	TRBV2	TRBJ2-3	CASRSAVGGSLADTQYF	TGTGCCAGCAGATCAGCGGTTGGCGGGAGTTTGGCAGATACGCAGTATTTT
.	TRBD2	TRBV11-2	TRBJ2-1	CASNNLGTSGSPGFF	TGTGCCAGCAACAACCTTGGGACTAGCGGGAGCCCGGGGTTCTTC
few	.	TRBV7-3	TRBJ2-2	CASSFQAANTGELFF	TGTGCCAGCAGCTTCCAGGCTGCGAACACCGGGGAGCTGTTTTTT